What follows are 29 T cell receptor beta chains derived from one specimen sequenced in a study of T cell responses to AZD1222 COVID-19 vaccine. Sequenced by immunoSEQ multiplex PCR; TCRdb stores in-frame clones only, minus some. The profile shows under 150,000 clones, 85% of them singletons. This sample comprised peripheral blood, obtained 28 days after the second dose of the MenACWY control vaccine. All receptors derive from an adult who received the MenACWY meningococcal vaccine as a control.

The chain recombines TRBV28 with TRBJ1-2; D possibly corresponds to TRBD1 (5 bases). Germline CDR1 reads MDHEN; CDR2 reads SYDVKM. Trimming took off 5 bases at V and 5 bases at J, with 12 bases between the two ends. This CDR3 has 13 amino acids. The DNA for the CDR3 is TGTGCCAGCAGTCGGGGACGCGGATATGGCTACACCTTC. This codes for CASSRGRGYGYTF.

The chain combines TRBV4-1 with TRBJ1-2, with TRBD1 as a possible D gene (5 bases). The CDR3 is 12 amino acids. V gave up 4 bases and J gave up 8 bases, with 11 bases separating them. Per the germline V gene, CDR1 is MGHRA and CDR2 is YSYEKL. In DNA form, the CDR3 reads TGCGCCAGCAGCCCGCGGGGACGAGGCTACACCTTC. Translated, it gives CASSPRGRGYTF.

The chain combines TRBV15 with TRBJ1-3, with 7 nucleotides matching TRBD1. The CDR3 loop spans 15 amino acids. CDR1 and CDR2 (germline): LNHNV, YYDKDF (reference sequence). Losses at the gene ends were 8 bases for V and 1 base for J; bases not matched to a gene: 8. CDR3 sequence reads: CATGSRGYSGNTIYF. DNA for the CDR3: TGTGCCACCGGTTCCAGGGGGTATTCTGGAAACACCATATATTTT. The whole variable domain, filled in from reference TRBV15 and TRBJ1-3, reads DAMVIQNPRYQVTQFGKPVTLSCSQTLNHNVMYWYQQKSSQAPKLLFHYYDKDFNNEADTPDNFQSRRPNTSFCFLDIRSPGLGDTAMYLCATGSRGYSGNTIYFGEGSWLTVV.

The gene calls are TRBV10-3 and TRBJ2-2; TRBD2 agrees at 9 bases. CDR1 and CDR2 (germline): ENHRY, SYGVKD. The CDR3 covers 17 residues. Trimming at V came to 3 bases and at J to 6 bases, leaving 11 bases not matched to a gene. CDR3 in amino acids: CAISDRGGVTVAGELFF. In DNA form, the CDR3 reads TGTGCCATCAGTGACCGCGGGGGGGTAACGGTCGCCGGGGAGCTGTTTTTT.

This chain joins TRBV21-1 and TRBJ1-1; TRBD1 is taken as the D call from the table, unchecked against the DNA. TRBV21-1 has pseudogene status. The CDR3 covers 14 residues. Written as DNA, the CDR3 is TGTGCCAGCAGCAGGCGGACAGGGGGAGTTGAAGCTTTCTTT. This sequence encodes CASSRRTGGVEAFF.

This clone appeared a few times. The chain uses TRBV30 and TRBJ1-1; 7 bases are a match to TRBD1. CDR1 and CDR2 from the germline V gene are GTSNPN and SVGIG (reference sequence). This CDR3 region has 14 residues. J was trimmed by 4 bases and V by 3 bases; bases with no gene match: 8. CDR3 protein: CAWRADRAPTEAFF. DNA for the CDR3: TGTGCCTGGAGGGCAGACAGGGCCCCCACTGAAGCTTTCTTT.

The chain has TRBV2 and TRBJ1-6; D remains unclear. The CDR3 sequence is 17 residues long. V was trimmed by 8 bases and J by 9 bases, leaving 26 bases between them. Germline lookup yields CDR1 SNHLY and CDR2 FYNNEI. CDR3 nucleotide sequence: TGTGCCAGCTTGTCTCTGGTCGGCAGCCAGCTAGGTTCACCCCTCCACTTT. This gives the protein CASLSLVGSQLGSPLHF.

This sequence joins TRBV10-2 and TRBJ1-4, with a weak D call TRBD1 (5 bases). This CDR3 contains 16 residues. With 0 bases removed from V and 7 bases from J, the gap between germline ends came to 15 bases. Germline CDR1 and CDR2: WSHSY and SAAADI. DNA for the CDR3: TGCGCCAGCAGTGAGTCACAGAGGGGTTGGACTGAAAAACTGTTTTTT. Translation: CASSESQRGWTEKLFF.

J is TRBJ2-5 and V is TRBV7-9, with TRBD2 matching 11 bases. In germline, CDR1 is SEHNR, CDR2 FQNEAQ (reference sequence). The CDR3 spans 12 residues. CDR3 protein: CASGGAVETQYF. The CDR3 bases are TGTGCTAGCGGGGGGGCCGTAGAGACCCAGTACTTC.

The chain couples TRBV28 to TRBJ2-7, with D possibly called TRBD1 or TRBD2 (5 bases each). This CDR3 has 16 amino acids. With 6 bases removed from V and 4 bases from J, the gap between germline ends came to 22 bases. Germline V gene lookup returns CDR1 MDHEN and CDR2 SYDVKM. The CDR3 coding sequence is TGTGCCAGCAGCCAACTTGGGGCTAGCACGGAGTACGAGCAGTACTTC. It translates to CASSQLGASTEYEQYF. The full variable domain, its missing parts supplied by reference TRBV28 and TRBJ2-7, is DVKVTQSSRYLVKRTGEKVFLECVQDMDHENMFWYRQDPGLGLRLIYFSYDVKMKEKGDIPEGYSVSREKKERFSLILESASTNQTSMYLCASSQLGASTEYEQYFGPGTRLTVT.

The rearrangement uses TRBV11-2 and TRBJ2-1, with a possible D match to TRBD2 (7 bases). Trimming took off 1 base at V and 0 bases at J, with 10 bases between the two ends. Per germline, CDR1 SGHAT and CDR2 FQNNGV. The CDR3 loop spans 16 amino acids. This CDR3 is CASSLGRGASYNEQFF. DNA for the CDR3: TGTGCCAGCAGCTTAGGACGGGGGGCCTCCTACAATGAGCAGTTCTTC.

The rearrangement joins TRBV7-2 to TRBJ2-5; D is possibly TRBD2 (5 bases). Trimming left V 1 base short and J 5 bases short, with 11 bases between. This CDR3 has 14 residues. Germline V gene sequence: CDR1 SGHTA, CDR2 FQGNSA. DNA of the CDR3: TGTGCCAGCAGCTTAGGTCCCTCGGGGGAGACCCAGTACTTC. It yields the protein CASSLGPSGETQYF.

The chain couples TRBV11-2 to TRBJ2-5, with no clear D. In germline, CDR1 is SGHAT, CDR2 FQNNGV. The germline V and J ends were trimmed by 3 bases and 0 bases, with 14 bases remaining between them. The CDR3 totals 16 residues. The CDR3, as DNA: TGTGCCAGCAGCTTCAGTGTAGGAATGTACCAAGAGACCCAGTACTTC. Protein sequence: CASSFSVGMYQETQYF.

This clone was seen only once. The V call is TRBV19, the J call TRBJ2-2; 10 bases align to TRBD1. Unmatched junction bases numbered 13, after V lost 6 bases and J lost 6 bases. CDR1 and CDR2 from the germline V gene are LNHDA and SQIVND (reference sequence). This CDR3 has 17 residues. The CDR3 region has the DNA TGTGCCAGTAGCCGAAACCGGCCGGGACAGGGGTCCGGGGAGCTGTTTTTT. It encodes CASSRNRPGQGSGELFF.

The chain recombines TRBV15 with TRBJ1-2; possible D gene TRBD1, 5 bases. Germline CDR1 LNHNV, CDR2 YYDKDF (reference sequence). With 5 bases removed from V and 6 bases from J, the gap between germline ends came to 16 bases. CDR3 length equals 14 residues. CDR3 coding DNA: TGTGCCACCAGCGCTCGAGGGGAACCCCATGGCTACACCTTC. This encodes CATSARGEPHGYTF.

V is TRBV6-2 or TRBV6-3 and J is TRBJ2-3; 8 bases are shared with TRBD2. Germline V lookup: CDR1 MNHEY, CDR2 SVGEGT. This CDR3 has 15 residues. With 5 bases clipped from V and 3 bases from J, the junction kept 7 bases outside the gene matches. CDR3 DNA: TGTGCCAGCAGTACCCGGGAGGGCCGAACAGATACGCAGTATTTT. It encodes CASSTREGRTDTQYF.

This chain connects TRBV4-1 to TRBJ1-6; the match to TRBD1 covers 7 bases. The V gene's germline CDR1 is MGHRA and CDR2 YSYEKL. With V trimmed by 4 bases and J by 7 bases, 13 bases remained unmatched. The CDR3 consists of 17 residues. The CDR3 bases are TGCGCCAGCAGCCGCACGATAACAGGGGAAGGGAATTCACCCCTCCACTTT. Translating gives CASSRTITGEGNSPLHF.

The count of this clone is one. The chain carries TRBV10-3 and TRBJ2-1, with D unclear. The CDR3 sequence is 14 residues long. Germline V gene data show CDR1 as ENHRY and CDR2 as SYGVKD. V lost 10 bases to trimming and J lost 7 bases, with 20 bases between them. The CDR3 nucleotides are TGTGCCACCACCGGGCAGTCAAGTGGAAATGAGCAGTTCTTC. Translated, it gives CATTGQSSGNEQFF.

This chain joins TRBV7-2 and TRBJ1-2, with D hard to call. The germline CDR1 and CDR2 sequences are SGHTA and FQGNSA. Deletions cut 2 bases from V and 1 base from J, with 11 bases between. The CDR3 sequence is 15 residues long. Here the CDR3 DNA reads TGTGCCAGCAGCTTACTCTGGACGGATAACTATGGCTACACCTTC. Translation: CASSLLWTDNYGYTF.

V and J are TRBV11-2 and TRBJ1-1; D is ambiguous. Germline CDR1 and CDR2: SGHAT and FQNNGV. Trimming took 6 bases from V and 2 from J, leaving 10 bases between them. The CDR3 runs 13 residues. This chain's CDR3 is CASRRIVNTEAFF. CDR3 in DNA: TGTGCCAGCAGGAGGATCGTTAACACTGAAGCTTTCTTT.

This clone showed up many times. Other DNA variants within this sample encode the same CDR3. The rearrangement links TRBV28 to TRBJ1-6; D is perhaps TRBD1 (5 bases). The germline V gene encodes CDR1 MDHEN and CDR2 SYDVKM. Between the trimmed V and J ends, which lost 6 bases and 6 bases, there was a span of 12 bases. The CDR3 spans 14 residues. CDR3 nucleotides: TGTGCCAGCAGCCCTGGGGCGGGTAATTCACCCCTCCACTTT. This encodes CASSPGAGNSPLHF.

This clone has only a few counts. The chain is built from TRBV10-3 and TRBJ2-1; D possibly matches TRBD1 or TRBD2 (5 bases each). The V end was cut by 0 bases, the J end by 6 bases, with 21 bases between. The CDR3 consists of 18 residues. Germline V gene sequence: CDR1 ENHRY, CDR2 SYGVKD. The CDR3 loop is CAISESRSDGGEGNEQFF. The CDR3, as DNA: TGTGCCATCAGTGAGTCCCGTTCAGATGGGGGAGAGGGCAATGAGCAGTTCTTC.

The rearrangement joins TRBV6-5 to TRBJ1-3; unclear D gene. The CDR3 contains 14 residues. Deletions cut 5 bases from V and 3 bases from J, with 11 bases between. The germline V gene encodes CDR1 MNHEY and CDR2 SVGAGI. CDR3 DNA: TGTGCCAGCAGTCCCCATATTTTTGGAAACACCATATATTTT. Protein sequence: CASSPHIFGNTIYF.

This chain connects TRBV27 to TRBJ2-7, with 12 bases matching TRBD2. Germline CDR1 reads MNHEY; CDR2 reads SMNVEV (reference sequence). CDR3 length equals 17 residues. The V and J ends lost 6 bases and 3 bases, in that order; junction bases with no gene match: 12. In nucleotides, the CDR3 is TGTGCCAGCAGCATAAAGACCCGGACTAGCGGGAACTACGAGCAGTACTTC. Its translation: CASSIKTRTSGNYEQYF.

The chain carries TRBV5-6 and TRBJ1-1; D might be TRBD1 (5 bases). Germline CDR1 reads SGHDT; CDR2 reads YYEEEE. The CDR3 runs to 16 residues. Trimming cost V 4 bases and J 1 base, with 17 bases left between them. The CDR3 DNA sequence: TGTGCCAGCAGCCTCTTCGGAGGGGCGCAGAACACTGAAGCTTTCTTT. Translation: CASSLFGGAQNTEAFF.

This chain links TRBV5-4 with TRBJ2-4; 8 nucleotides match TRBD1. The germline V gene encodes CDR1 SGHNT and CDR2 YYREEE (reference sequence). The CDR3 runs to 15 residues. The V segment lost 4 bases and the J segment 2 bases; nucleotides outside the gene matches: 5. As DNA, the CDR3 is TGTGCCAGCAGCGGACAGGGTGGATCCAAAAACATTCAGTACTTC. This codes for CASSGQGGSKNIQYF.

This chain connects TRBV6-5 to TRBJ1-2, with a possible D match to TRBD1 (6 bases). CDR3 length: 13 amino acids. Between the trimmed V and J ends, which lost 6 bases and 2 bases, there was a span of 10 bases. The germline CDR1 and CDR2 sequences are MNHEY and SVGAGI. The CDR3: CASSSTGNYGYTF. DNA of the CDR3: TGTGCCAGCAGCTCTACAGGGAACTATGGCTACACCTTC.

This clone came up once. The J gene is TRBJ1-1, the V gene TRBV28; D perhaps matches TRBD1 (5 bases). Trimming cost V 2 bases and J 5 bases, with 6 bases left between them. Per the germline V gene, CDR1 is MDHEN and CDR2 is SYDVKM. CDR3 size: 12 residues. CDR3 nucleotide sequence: TGTGCCAGCAGTTTAGAGGGGACTGAAGCTTTCTTT. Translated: CASSLEGTEAFF.

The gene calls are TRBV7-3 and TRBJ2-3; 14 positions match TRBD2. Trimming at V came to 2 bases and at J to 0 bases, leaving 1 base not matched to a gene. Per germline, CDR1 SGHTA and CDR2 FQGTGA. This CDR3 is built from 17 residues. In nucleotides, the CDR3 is TGTGCCAGCAGCTTAGGACTAGCGGGGGGCAGCACAGATACGCAGTATTTT. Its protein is CASSLGLAGGSTDTQYF.